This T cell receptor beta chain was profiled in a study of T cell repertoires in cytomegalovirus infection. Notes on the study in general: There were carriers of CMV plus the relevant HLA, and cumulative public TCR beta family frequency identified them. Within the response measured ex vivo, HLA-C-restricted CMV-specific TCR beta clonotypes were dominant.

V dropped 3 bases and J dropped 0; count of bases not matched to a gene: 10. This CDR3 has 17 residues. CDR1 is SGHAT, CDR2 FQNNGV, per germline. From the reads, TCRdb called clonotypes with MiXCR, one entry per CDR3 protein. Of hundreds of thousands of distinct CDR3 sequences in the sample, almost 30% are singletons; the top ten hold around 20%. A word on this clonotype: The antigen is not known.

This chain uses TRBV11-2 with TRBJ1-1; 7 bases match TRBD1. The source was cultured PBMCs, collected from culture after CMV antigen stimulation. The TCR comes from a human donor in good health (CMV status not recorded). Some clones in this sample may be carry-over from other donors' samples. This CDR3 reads CASSFAHGQVLNTEAFF. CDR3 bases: TGTGCCAGCAGCTTCGCCCATGGACAGGTTCTGAACACTGAAGCTTTCTTT.